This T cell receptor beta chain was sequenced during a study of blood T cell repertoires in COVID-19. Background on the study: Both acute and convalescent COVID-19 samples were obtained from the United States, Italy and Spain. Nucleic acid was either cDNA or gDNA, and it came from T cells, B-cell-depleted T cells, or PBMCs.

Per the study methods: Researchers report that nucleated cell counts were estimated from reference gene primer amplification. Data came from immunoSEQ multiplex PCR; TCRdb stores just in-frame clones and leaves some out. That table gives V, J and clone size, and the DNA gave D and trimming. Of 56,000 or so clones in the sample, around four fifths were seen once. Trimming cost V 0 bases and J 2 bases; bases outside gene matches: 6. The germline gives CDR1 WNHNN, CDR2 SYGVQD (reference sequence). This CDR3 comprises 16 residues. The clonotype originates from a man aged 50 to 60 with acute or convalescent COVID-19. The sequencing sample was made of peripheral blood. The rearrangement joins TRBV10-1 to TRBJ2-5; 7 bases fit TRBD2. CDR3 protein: CASSESIRGGQETQYF. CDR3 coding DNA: TGCGCCAGCAGTGAGTCGATTCGCGGGGGACAAGAGACCCAGTACTTC.